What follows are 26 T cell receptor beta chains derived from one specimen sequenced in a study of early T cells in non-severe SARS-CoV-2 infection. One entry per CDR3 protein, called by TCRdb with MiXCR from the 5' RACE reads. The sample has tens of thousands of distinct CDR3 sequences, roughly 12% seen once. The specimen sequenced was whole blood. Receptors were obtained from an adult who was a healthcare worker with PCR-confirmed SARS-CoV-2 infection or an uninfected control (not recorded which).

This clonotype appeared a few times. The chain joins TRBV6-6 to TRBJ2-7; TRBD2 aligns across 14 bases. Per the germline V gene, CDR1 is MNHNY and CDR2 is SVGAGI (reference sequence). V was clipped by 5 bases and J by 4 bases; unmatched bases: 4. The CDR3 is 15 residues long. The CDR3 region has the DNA TGTGCCAGCAGTAAAGGGACTAGCGGGAGTTACGAGCAGTACTTC. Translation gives CASSKGTSGSYEQYF.

The CDR3 nucleotides read TGTGCCAGCAGCTCCCGATTAGGGACCGAGGCAGATACGCAGTATTTT. Protein product: CASSSRLGTEADTQYF. V and J are TRBV7-3 and TRBJ2-3; tentatively, D is TRBD1 or TRBD2 (5 bases each). The CDR3 runs 16 residues. V was trimmed by 4 bases and J by 4 bases, leaving 18 bases between them. CDR1 is SGHTA and CDR2 is FQGTGA in the germline V gene.

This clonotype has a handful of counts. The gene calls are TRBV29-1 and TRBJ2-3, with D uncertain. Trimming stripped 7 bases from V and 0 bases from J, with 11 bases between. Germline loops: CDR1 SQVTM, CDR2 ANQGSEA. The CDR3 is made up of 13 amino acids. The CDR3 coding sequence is TGCAGCGGTAATCCCACTAGCACAGATACGCAGTATTTT. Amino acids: CSGNPTSTDTQYF.

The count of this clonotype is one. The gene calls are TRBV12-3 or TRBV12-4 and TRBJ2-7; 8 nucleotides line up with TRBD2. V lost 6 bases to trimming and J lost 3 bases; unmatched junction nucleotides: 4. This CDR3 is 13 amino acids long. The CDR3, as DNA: TGTGCCAGCAGCCGACTAGCGATCTACGAGCAGTACTTC. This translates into CASSRLAIYEQYF.

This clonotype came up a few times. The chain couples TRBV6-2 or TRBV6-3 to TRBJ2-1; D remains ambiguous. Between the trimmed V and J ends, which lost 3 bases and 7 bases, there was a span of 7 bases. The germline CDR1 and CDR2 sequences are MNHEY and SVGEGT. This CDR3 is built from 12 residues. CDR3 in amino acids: CASSYAGNEQFF. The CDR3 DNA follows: TGTGCCAGCAGTTATGCTGGGAATGAGCAGTTCTTC.

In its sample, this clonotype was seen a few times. The CDR3 sequence: CASSPEGTSDYNEQFF. The CDR3 nucleotides read TGTGCCAGCAGCCCAGAGGGGACTAGCGACTACAATGAGCAGTTCTTC. This chain links TRBV13 with TRBJ2-1; TRBD2 agrees at 10 bases. Germline V gene sequence: CDR1 PRHDT, CDR2 FYEKMQ (reference sequence). Trimming cost V 5 bases and J 3 bases; bases outside gene matches: 7. The CDR3 has 16 amino acids.

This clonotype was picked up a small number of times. CDR3 bases: TGTGCCAGCAGCTTGGGTTTATCTTCCTACGAGCAGTACTTC. Translated: CASSLGLSSYEQYF. The chain uses TRBV5-5 and TRBJ2-7; D call uncertain. V gave up 0 bases and J gave up 1 base, with 8 bases separating them. CDR3 length: 14 residues. From germline, CDR1 is SGHKS and CDR2 YYEKEE (reference sequence).

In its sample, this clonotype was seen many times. The DNA for the CDR3 is TGTGCCAGCAGCACGACAGGGGGCTGGGCAGATACGCAGTATTTT. This sequence encodes CASSTTGGWADTQYF. This rearrangement joins TRBV9 to TRBJ2-3, with 10 bases identical to TRBD1. The CDR3 is 15 amino acids. The ends lost 4 bases at V and 4 bases at J; junction bases unmatched: 6. The germline gives CDR1 SGDLS, CDR2 YYNGEE.

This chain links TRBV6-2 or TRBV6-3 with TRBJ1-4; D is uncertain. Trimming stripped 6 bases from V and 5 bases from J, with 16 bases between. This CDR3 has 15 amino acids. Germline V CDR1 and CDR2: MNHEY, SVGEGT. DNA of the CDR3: TGTGCCAGCAGCCTAACCTACGGAAGCAATGAAAAACTGTTTTTT. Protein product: CASSLTYGSNEKLFF.

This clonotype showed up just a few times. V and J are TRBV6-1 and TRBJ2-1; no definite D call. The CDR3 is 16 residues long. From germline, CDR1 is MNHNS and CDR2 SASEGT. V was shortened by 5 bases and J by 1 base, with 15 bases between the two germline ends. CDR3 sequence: CASSTGRMKSYNEQFF. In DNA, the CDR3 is TGTGCCAGCAGTACCGGACGGATGAAATCCTACAATGAGCAGTTCTTC.

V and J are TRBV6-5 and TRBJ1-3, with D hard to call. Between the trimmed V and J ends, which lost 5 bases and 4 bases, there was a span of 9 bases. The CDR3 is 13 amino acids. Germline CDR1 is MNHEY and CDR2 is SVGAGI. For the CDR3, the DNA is TGTGCCAGCAGTGTGGGATACGGAAACACCATATATTTT. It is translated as CASSVGYGNTIYF.

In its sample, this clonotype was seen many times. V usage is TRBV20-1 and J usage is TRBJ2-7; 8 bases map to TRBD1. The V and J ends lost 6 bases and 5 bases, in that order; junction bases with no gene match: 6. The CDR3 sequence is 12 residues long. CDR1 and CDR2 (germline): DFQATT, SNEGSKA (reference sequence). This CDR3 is CSALRGRNEQYF. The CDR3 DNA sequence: TGCAGTGCACTCAGGGGGCGCAACGAGCAGTACTTC.

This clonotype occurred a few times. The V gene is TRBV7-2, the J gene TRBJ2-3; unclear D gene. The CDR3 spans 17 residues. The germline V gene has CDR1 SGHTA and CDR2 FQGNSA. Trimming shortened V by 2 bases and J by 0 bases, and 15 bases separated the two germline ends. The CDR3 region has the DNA TGTGCCAGCAGCTTACCGGTTAAAGCGTTGAGCACAGATACGCAGTATTTT. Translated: CASSLPVKALSTDTQYF.

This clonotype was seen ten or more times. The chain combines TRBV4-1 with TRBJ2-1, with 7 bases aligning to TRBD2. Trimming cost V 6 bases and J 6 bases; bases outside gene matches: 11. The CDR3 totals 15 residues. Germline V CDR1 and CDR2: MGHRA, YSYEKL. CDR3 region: CASRIASGAGNEQFF. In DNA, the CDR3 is TGCGCCAGCAGAATTGCTAGCGGAGCGGGCAATGAGCAGTTCTTC.

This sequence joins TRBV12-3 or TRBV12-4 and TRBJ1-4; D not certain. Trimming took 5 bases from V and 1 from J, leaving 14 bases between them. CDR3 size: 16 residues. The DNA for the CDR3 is TGTGCCAGCAGTACCCGTCAGTGGCTAACTAATGAAAAACTGTTTTTT. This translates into CASSTRQWLTNEKLFF.

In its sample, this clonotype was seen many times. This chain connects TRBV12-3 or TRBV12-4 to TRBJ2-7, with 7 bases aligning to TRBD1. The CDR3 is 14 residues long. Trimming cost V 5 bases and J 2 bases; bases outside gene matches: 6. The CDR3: CASSKTGVPYEQYF. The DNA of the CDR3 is TGTGCCAGCAGTAAAACAGGGGTACCCTACGAGCAGTACTTC.

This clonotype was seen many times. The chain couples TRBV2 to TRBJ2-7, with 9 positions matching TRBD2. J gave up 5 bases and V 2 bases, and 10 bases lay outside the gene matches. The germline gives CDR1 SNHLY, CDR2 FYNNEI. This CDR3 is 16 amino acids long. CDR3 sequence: CASSEPLAGDVHEQYF. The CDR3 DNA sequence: TGTGCCAGCAGTGAACCCTTAGCGGGAGACGTCCACGAGCAGTACTTC. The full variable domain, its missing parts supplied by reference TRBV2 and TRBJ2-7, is EPEVTQTPSHQVTQMGQEVILRCVPISNHLYFYWYRQILGQKVEFLVSFYNNEISEKSEIFDDQFSVERPDGSNFTLKIRSTKLEDSAMYFCASSEPLAGDVHEQYFGPGTRLTVT.

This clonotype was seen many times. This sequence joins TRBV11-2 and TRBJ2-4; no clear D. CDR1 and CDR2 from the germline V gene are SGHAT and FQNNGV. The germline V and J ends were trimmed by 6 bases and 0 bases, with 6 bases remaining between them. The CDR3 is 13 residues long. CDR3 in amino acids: CASSPIAKNIQYF. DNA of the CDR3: TGTGCCAGCAGTCCCATAGCCAAAAACATTCAGTACTTC. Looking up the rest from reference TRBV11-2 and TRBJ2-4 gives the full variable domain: EAGVAQSPRYKIIEKRQSVAFWCNPISGHATLYWYQQILGQGPKLLIQFQNNGVVDDSQLPKDRFSAERLKGVDSTLKIQPAKLEDSAVYLCASSPIAKNIQYFGAGTRLSVL.

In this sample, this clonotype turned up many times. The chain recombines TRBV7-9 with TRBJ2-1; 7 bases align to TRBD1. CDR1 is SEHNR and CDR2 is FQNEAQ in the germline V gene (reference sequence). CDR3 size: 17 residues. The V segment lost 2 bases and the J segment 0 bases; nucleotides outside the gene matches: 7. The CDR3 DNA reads TGTGCCAGCAGCTTACCCCCCCGGGACAGCTCCTACAATGAGCAGTTCTTC. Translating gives CASSLPPRDSSYNEQFF.

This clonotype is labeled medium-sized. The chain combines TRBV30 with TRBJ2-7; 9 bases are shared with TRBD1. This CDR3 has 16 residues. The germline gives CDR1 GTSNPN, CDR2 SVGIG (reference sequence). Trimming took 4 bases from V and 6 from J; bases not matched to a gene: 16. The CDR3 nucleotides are TGTGCCTGGATCTCATCAGGGACAGGGAAGATCTCCGAGCAGTACTTC. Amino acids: CAWISSGTGKISEQYF.

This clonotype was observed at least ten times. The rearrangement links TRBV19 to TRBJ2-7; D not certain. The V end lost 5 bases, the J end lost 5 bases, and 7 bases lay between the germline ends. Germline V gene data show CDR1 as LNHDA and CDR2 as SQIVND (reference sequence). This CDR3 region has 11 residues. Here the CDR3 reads CASSSHHEQYF. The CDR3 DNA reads TGTGCCAGTAGTTCCCACCACGAGCAGTACTTC.

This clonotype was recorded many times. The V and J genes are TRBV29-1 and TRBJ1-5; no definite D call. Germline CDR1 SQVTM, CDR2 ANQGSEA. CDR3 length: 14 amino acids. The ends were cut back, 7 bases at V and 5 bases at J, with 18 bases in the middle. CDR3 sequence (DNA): TGCAGCGCAAAGACCGTAGGTTTCGATCAGCCCCAGCATTTT. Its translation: CSAKTVGFDQPQHF. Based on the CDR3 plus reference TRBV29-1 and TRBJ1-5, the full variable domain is SAVISQKPSRDICQRGTSLTIQCQVDSQVTMMFWYRQQPGQSLTLIATANQGSEATYESGFVIDKFPISRPNLTFSTLTVSNMSPEDSSIYLCSAKTVGFDQPQHFGDGTRLSIL.

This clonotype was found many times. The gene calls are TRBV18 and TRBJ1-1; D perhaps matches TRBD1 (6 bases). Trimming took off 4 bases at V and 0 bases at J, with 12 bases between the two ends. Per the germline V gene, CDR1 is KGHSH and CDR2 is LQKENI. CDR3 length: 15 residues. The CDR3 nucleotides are TGTGCCAGCTCACAGGACAGTAACATGAACACTGAAGCTTTCTTT. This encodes CASSQDSNMNTEAFF.

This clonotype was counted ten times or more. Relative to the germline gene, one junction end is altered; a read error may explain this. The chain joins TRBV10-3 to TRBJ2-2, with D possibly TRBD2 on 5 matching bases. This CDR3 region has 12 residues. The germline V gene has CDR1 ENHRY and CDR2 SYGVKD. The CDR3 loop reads CAISALTGELFF. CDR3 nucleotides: TGTGCCATCAGTGCGCTCACCGGGGAGCTTTTTTTT.

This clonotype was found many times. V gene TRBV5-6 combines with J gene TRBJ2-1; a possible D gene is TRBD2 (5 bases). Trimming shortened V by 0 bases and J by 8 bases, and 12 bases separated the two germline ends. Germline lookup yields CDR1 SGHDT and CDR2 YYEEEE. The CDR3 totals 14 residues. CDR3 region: CASSLGGVTDEQFF. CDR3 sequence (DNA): TGTGCCAGCAGCTTGGGGGGAGTTACCGATGAGCAGTTCTTC.

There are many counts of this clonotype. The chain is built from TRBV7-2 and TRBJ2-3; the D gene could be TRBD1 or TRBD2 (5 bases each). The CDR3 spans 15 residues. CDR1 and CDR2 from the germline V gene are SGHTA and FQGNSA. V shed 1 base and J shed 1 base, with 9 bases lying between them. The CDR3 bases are TGTGCCAGCAGCTTAGGAAGGGGAGGCACAGATACGCAGTATTTT. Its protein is CASSLGRGGTDTQYF.